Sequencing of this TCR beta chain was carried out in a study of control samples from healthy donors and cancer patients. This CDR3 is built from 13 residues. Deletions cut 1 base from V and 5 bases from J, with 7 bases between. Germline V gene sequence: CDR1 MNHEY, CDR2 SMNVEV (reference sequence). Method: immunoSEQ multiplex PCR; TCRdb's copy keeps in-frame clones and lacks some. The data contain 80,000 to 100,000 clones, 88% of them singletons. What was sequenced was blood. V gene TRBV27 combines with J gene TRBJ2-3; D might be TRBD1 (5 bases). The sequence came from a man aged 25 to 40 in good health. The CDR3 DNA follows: TGTGCCAGCAGTTTATTAGGGGAAGATACGCAGTATTTT. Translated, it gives CASSLLGEDTQYF.